What follows describes a single T cell receptor (beta chain). These data come from a study of beta chain features in type 1 diabetes. The CDR3 consists of 14 residues. The germline CDR1 and CDR2 sequences are SNHLY and FYNNEI. Trimming shortened V by 4 bases and J by 8 bases, and 15 bases separated the two germline ends. Expressed TCRB transcripts were sequenced after all isolated RNA was converted to cDNA. Profiling relied on immunoSEQ multiplex PCR, and the TCRdb table lists in-frame clones only, not all of them. The sample includes about 930,000 clones, roughly 15% seen only once; the top ten take around 0.02%.

V and J are TRBV2 and TRBJ2-1, with D possibly TRBD1 on 6 matching bases. This receptor was obtained from a woman between 18 and 30 years old in good health. The sequenced sample consisted of naive CD4+ T cells from blood. CDR3 bases: TGTGCCAGCAGTGGAACAGGGAAAGTGGATGAGCAGTTCTTC. Translated: CASSGTGKVDEQFF.